These 26 T cell receptor beta chains were all obtained from the same sample, sequenced in a study of T cells after yellow fever vaccination. Each CDR3 protein is one row after TCRdb ran MiXCR on the 5' RACE reads. Among about 320,000 distinct CDR3 sequences listed, 3.5% to 4.5% were seen once. This sample comprised PBMCs, obtained 15 days after the yellow fever booster vaccination. The receptors were gathered from a man aged 18 to 30 who received the YFV17D yellow fever vaccine.

The chain joins TRBV5-1 to TRBJ1-1; perhaps TRBD1 as D (6 bases). V lost 0 bases, J lost 3 bases, and 12 bases lay in between. This CDR3 contains 15 residues. Germline V gene data show CDR1 as SGHRS and CDR2 as YFSETQ. CDR3 sequence reads: CASSLEGGAYTEAFF. Written as DNA, the CDR3 is TGCGCCAGCAGCTTGGAGGGGGGGGCGTACACTGAAGCTTTCTTT.

This clonotype was recorded at least ten times. The V call is TRBV27, the J call TRBJ2-4; the match to TRBD2 covers 11 bases. V was clipped by 6 bases and J by 7 bases; unmatched bases: 8. This CDR3 spans 15 amino acids. Germline CDR1 and CDR2: MNHEY and SMNVEV (reference sequence). The CDR3 DNA is TGTGCCAGCAGCTCTAAACTAGCGGGGGTCAACATTCAGTACTTC. Residues: CASSSKLAGVNIQYF.

This clonotype was counted at least ten times. The chain employs TRBV4-3 and TRBJ2-3; 10 bases agree with TRBD2. V shed 0 bases and J 6 bases; nucleotides not matched to a gene: 9. The CDR3 spans 17 residues. Germline V gene sequence: CDR1 LGHNA, CDR2 YSLEER. CDR3 sequence reads: CASSQDTSGGAMDTQYF. The CDR3 DNA reads TGCGCCAGCAGCCAAGATACCAGCGGGGGGGCCATGGATACGCAGTATTTT.

This clonotype was counted at least ten times. V gene TRBV5-5 combines with J gene TRBJ2-5, with D perhaps TRBD1 or TRBD2 (5 bases each). The V gene lost 0 bases and the J gene lost 7 bases, with 22 bases spanning the gap. Germline CDR1 reads SGHKS; CDR2 reads YYEKEE (reference sequence). This CDR3 region has 17 residues. CDR3 amino acids: CASSLAARLGTFGTQYF. In DNA, the CDR3 is TGTGCCAGCAGCTTGGCTGCGCGTCTAGGGACCTTCGGGACCCAGTACTTC.

At least ten counts were recorded for this clonotype. This chain uses TRBV10-1 with TRBJ1-4; D is possibly TRBD1 (5 bases). V lost 6 bases, J lost 5 bases, and 10 bases lay in between. The CDR3 length is 13 residues. Germline V gene data show CDR1 as WNHNN and CDR2 as SYGVQD (reference sequence). CDR3: CASSRDQNEKLFF. DNA for the CDR3: TGCGCCAGCAGCAGGGACCAGAATGAAAAACTGTTTTTT.

The rearrangement uses TRBV20-1 and TRBJ1-5; D gene uncertain. Per the germline V gene, CDR1 is DFQATT and CDR2 is SNEGSKA (reference sequence). V gave up 0 bases and J gave up 6 bases, with 6 bases separating them. The CDR3 spans 12 residues. The CDR3 region has the DNA TGCAGTGCTAGAGATGTCGGTCAGCCCCAGCATTTT. Translated: CSARDVGQPQHF.

The rearrangement links TRBV5-1 to TRBJ2-1, with D maybe TRBD2 (6 bases). The V gene lost 0 bases and the J gene lost 6 bases, with 13 bases spanning the gap. There are 15 residues in the CDR3. Germline V lookup: CDR1 SGHRS, CDR2 YFSETQ. The CDR3 nucleotides read TGCGCCAGCAGCTTGGCCGGGACTCCCCCCAATGAGCAGTTCTTC. This sequence encodes CASSLAGTPPNEQFF.

This clonotype was seen at least ten times. This chain links TRBV7-6 with TRBJ2-2; TRBD1 is a possible D gene (6 bases). V dropped 4 bases and J dropped 0 bases, with 12 bases sitting between them. Germline V gives CDR1 SGHVS, CDR2 FNYEAQ. The length of the CDR3 is 16 residues. DNA of the CDR3: TGTGCCAGCAGCTCCCGGACAGCTACGAACACCGGGGAGCTGTTTTTT. Protein: CASSSRTATNTGELFF.

This clonotype was seen only a few times. This chain connects TRBV3-1 to TRBJ2-1; TRBD1 matches at 7 bases. The CDR3 loop spans 14 amino acids. CDR1 LGHDT and CDR2 YNNKEL come from the germline V gene (reference sequence). Trimming removed 4 bases from V and 3 bases from J; junction bases left unmatched: 3. The CDR3 sequence: CASSRQGLYNEQFF. The CDR3 DNA reads as TGTGCCAGCAGCCGACAGGGCCTCTACAATGAGCAGTTCTTC.

This clonotype was seen many times. The CDR3, as DNA: TGCAGTGCTAGATCCTCCTTTGCGGCCAACGTCCTGACTTTC. Translation gives CSARSSFAANVLTF. V usage is TRBV20-1 and J usage is TRBJ2-6; no definite D call. The CDR3 contains 14 residues. Germline CDR1 is DFQATT and CDR2 is SNEGSKA (reference sequence). Trimming shortened V by 2 bases and J by 6 bases, and 11 bases separated the two germline ends.

Many counts were recorded for this clonotype. The rearrangement uses TRBV12-3 or TRBV12-4 and TRBJ1-2; no clear D. V lost 7 bases, J lost 3 bases, and 12 bases lay in between. This CDR3 comprises 13 residues. CDR3 nucleotide sequence: TGTGCCAGCAAGGATGCAGGCCACTATGGCTACACCTTC. Translated: CASKDAGHYGYTF.

In this sample, this clonotype turned up many times. This chain uses TRBV7-9 with TRBJ1-4; D remains ambiguous. This CDR3 contains 14 residues. Germline-derived CDR1 and CDR2 are SEHNR and FQNEAQ (reference sequence). V was shortened by 7 bases and J by 8 bases, with 17 bases between the two germline ends. In DNA, the CDR3 is TGTGCCAGCACCCGGGCGGGAGTGGAGGAAAAACTGTTTTTT. Residues: CASTRAGVEEKLFF.

This clonotype came up many times. V usage is TRBV10-3 and J usage is TRBJ1-2; D gene ambiguous. This CDR3 has 12 residues. V gave up 3 bases and J gave up 5 bases, with 7 bases separating them. Germline V gene data show CDR1 as ENHRY and CDR2 as SYGVKD. CDR3 residues: CAISDTFYGYTF. CDR3 sequence (DNA): TGTGCCATCAGTGACACGTTTTATGGCTACACCTTC.

This clonotype showed up many times. The gene calls are TRBV4-2 and TRBJ1-2; D gene uncertain. With 1 base removed from V and 4 bases from J, the gap between germline ends came to 13 bases. The CDR3 totals 15 residues. Per germline, CDR1 LGHNA and CDR2 YNFKEQ. Written as DNA, the CDR3 is TGTGCCAGCAGCCAAGGGAGCGTCGGGAGCTATGGCTACACCTTC. It specifies CASSQGSVGSYGYTF.

V usage is TRBV20-1 and J usage is TRBJ2-5; 7 bases map to TRBD1. The CDR3 loop spans 13 amino acids. V trimming: 2 bases; J trimming: 2 bases; junction bases outside the gene matches: 2. Germline V gene sequence: CDR1 DFQATT, CDR2 SNEGSKA (reference sequence). The CDR3 loop reads CSARYRGQETQYF. Written as DNA, the CDR3 is TGCAGTGCTAGATACAGGGGACAAGAGACCCAGTACTTC.

The chain uses TRBV24-1 and TRBJ2-1; 10 nucleotides agree with TRBD1. Germline V CDR1 and CDR2: KGHDR, SFDVKD. There are 17 residues in the CDR3. The V segment lost 4 bases and the J segment 6 bases; nucleotides outside the gene matches: 11. The CDR3 DNA is TGTGCCACCAGTGAGGACAGGGGGATTTTACCGGGCAATGAGCAGTTCTTC. Translation gives CATSEDRGILPGNEQFF.

This clonotype has just a few counts. The chain combines TRBV20-1 with TRBJ2-2; D perhaps matches TRBD1 (6 bases). Per the germline V gene, CDR1 is DFQATT and CDR2 is SNEGSKA (reference sequence). V was pared by 1 base and J by 7 bases, with 16 bases between. CDR3 size: 15 residues. The CDR3 nucleotides are TGCAGTGCTAGAGTTGGCCCAGGGGATTACGGGGAGCTGTTTTTT. Translation: CSARVGPGDYGELFF.

The sample holds many counts of this clonotype. The chain links TRBV7-2 to TRBJ1-6; 7 bases agree with TRBD1. The CDR3 is 16 residues long. CDR1 and CDR2 from the germline V gene are SGHTA and FQGNSA. Germline trimming cut 0 bases from V and 7 bases from J; bases unmatched to any gene: 6. The CDR3 DNA sequence: TGTGCCAGCAGCTTAGCGGGTGAGGGGGCCAATTCACCCCTCCACTTT. Protein sequence: CASSLAGEGANSPLHF.

CDR3 amino acids: CASRVGTGSNQPQHF. The CDR3 region has the DNA TGTGCCAGCAGAGTAGGGACAGGGAGCAATCAGCCCCAGCATTTT. This chain links TRBV2 with TRBJ1-5; 9 bases align to TRBD1. The CDR3 extends over 15 amino acids. V lost 6 bases to trimming and J lost 1 base; unmatched junction nucleotides: 4. Germline CDR1 SNHLY, CDR2 FYNNEI.

CDR3 DNA sequence: TGCGCCAGCAGCTTGGCCGCCAATCAGCCCCAGCATTTT. It is translated as CASSLAANQPQHF. The V and J genes are TRBV5-1 and TRBJ1-5; D uncertain. CDR3 length equals 13 residues. V lost 0 bases, J lost 3 bases, and 4 bases lay in between. Germline values: CDR1 SGHRS, CDR2 YFSETQ.

The V call is TRBV7-9, the J call TRBJ1-6; unclear D gene. There are 13 residues in the CDR3. Looked up from germline, CDR1 is SEHNR and CDR2 is FQNEAQ (reference sequence). Trimming took off 1 base at V and 14 bases at J, with 12 bases between the two ends. In nucleotides, the CDR3 is TGTGCCAGCAGCTTAGGAGTTGGAGAGGCCCTCCACTTT. Amino acids: CASSLGVGEALHF.

This clonotype has more than one count but fewer than ten. The chain combines TRBV6-1 with TRBJ2-3, with D possibly TRBD1 on 6 matching bases. Germline loops: CDR1 MNHNS, CDR2 SASEGT. CDR3 length: 15 residues. V lost 3 bases and J 4 bases, leaving 14 bases between the germline ends. The CDR3 reads CASSEKGVRSDTQYF. The CDR3 DNA reads as TGTGCCAGCAGTGAGAAGGGGGTTCGATCAGATACGCAGTATTTT.

At least ten counts were recorded for this clonotype. J is TRBJ1-6 and V is TRBV7-8, with a tentative D call TRBD1 (5 bases). Germline CDR1 is SGHVS and CDR2 is FQNEAQ. This CDR3 spans 16 amino acids. Trimming removed 4 bases at V and 0 bases at J, with 10 bases between. The CDR3 nucleotides read TGTGCCAGCAGCTACGGGACGAGCTCCTATAATTCACCCCTCCACTTT. This translates into CASSYGTSSYNSPLHF.

This chain connects TRBV6-2 or TRBV6-3 to TRBJ1-5; 8 nucleotides align to TRBD1. Germline loops: CDR1 MNHEY, CDR2 SVGEGT. The CDR3 sequence is 14 residues long. The ends lost 6 bases at V and 4 bases at J; junction bases unmatched: 5. CDR3 sequence reads: CASRTGGSNQPQHF. The CDR3 DNA follows: TGTGCCAGCAGAACAGGGGGAAGTAATCAGCCCCAGCATTTT.

The chain carries TRBV7-2 and TRBJ2-3; D remains ambiguous. From germline, CDR1 is SGHTA and CDR2 FQGNSA. The CDR3 is 16 residues long. Trimming removed 3 bases from V and 1 base from J, with 14 bases in between. The CDR3 coding sequence is TGTGCCAGCAGCTTGGGCTTCCTCGGAGGCACAGATACGCAGTATTTT. Its protein product is CASSLGFLGGTDTQYF.

This clonotype showed up many times. V gene TRBV12-3 or TRBV12-4 combines with J gene TRBJ2-3; D is ambiguous. With 6 bases removed from V and 5 bases from J, the gap between germline ends came to 9 bases. The CDR3 has 12 amino acids. The CDR3 reads CASRVSGDTQYF. CDR3 nucleotides: TGTGCCAGCAGGGTTTCGGGAGATACGCAGTATTTT.